The clone carrying this TCR beta chain has at least ten counts. The sample comes from a study of spatial heterogeneity in lung cancer. From the 5' RACE reads, TCRdb called clonotypes with MiXCR, one entry per CDR3 protein. The data contain approximately 90,000 distinct CDR3 sequences, roughly 8.7% of them singletons. The time point is: sample taken at primary tumor resection. Whole RNA, isolated from tumor, nontumor lung or frozen PBMC, was sequenced without prior sorting. The CDR3 is 15 residues long. The germline V and J ends were trimmed by 0 bases and 4 bases, with 13 bases remaining between them. Germline loops: CDR1 LNHNV, CDR2 YYDKDF (reference sequence).

The clonotype was recovered from a male donor with early-stage non-small cell lung cancer. This specimen was PBMCs, taken at surgery. The V call is TRBV15, the J call TRBJ2-7, with D unclear. CDR3 sequence: CATSREPLEGYEQYF. CDR3 nucleotide sequence: TGTGCCACCAGCAGAGAACCGTTAGAAGGGTACGAGCAGTACTTC.